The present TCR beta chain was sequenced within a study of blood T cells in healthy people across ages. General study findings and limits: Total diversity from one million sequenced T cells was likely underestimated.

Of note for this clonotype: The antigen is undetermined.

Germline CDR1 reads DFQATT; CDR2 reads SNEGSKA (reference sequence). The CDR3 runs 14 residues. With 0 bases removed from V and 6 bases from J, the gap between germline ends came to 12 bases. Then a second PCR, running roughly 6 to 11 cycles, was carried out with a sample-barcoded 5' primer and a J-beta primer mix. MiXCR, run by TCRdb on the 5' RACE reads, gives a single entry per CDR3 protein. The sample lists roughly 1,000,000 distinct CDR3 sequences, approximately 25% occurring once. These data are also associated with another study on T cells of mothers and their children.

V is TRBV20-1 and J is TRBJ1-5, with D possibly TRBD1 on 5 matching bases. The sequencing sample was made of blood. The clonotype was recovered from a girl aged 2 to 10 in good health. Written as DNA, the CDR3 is TGCAGTGCTAGAGATCCGGGGGTAGGTCAGCCCCAGCATTTT. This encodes CSARDPGVGQPQHF.